This T cell receptor (beta chain) originates from a study of cytomegalovirus exposure and HLA in healthy donors. Study context: Earlier findings included over 90 million unique TCR beta sequences obtained from about 180 million T cells. Regarding the study as a whole: The authors assumed roughly uniform sequencing depth across donors for presence/absence analyses. Association of a missense DCLRE1C variant with TCR beta V- and J-gene trimming was reported in a later analysis. Another analysis was done later, and it associated 17,000 or so TCR beta sequences with HLA alleles at 0.05 false discovery rate.

In germline, CDR1 is SGHTA, CDR2 FQGNSA. There are 13 residues in the CDR3. V dropped 5 bases and J dropped 6 bases, with 11 bases sitting between them. On this clone: Its antigen remains unknown.

Primers: 60 Vbeta forward and 13 Jbeta reverse. TCRdb keeps only in-frame clones here, not all; method: immunoSEQ multiplex PCR. The table lists around 180,000 clones, 70% to 80% of them singletons. Sequenced input: PBMCs. V gene TRBV7-2 combines with J gene TRBJ2-1; the D gene is possibly TRBD1 (5 bases). The TCR comes from a woman aged 45-65 years in good health and CMV-seronegative. CDR3 protein: CASSRTFSNEQFF. In DNA, the CDR3 is TGTGCCAGCAGCCGGACATTTTCCAATGAGCAGTTCTTC.